This record concerns one T cell receptor (beta chain) sequence. Original processing methods: Scientists estimated how many nucleated cells there were by amplifying reference gene primers. Assay: immunoSEQ multiplex PCR; the TCRdb copy retains only in-frame clones and omits some. D and trimming come from the DNA, and the V and J calls and clone size come from that table. Of tens of thousands of clones in the sample, 80% to 90% were seen once. The record originates from a study of blood T cell repertoires in COVID-19. The germline V gene has CDR1 SGHRS and CDR2 YFSETQ. The CDR3 is 15 amino acids. The V end was cut by 4 bases, the J end by 3 bases, with 13 bases between.

The chain carries TRBV5-1 and TRBJ1-4; D may be TRBD1 (6 bases). The clonotype comes from a man aged 60 to 75 with acute or convalescent COVID-19. The source material was peripheral blood. DNA of the CDR3: TGCGCCAGCAGCGGGGGGGACACCGCTAATGAAAAACTGTTTTTT. The encoded protein is CASSGGDTANEKLFF.